The T cell receptor (beta chain) under discussion was sequenced for a study of T cell responses to AZD1222 COVID-19 vaccine. TCRdb keeps only in-frame clones here, not all; method: immunoSEQ multiplex PCR. The table has 90,000 to 150,000 clones, around 92% seen once. This receptor was taken from an adult who received the AZD1222 COVID-19 vaccine. Material: peripheral blood, obtained 28 days after the second AZD1222 dose.

CDR3: CASARGAGSHNEQFF. The CDR3 nucleotides are TGTGCCAGCGCCCGGGGGGCAGGGAGTCACAATGAGCAGTTCTTC. J is TRBJ2-1 and V is TRBV11-2, with D possibly TRBD2 on 7 matching bases. The length of the CDR3 is 15 residues. Trimming shortened V by 8 bases and J by 5 bases, and 19 bases separated the two germline ends. Germline V gives CDR1 SGHAT, CDR2 FQNNGV.